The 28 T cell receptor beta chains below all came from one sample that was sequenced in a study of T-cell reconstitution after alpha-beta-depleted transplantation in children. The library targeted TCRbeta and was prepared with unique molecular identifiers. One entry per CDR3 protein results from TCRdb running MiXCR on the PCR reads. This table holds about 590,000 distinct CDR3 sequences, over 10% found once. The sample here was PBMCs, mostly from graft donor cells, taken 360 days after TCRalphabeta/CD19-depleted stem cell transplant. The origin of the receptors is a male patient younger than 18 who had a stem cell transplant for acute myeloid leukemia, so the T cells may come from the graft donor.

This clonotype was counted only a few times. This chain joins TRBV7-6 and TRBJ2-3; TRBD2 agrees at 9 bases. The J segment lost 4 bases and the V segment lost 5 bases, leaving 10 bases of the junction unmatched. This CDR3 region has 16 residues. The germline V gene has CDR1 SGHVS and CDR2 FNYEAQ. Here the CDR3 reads CASSAQAGGPPDTQYF. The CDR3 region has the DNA TGTGCCAGCAGCGCCCAGGCGGGAGGGCCCCCAGATACGCAGTATTTT.

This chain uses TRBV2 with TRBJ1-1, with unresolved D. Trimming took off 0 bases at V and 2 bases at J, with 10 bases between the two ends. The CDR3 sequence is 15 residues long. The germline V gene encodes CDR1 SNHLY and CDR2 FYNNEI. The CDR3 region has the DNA TGTGCCAGCAGTGAAGCAAGGACTACAAACACTGAAGCTTTCTTT. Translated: CASSEARTTNTEAFF.

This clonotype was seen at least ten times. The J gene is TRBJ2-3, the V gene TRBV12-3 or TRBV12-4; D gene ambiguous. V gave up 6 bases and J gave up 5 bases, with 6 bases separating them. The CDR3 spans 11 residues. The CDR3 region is CASRRLDTQYF. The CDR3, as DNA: TGTGCCAGCAGACGGTTAGATACGCAGTATTTT.

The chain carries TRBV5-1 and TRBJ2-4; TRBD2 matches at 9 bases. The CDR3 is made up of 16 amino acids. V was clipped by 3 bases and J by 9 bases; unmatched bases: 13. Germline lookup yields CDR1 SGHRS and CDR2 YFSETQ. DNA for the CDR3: TGCGCCAGCAGCTGGGGGACTAGCTTCTGGGGGAGCATTCAGTACTTC. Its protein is CASSWGTSFWGSIQYF. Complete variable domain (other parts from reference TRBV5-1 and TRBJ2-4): KAGVTQTPRYLIKTRGQQVTLSCSPISGHRSVSWYQQTPGQGLQFLFEYFSETQRNKGNFPGRFSGRQFSNSRSEMNVSTLELGDSALYLCASSWGTSFWGSIQYFGAGTRLSVL.

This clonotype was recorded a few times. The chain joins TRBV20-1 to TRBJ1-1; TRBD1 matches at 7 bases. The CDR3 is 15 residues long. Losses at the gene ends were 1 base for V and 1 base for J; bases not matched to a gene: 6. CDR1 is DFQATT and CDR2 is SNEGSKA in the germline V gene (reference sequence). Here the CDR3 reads CSARGLDRRNTEAFF. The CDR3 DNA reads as TGCAGTGCTAGAGGGTTGGACAGGAGGAACACTGAAGCTTTCTTT.

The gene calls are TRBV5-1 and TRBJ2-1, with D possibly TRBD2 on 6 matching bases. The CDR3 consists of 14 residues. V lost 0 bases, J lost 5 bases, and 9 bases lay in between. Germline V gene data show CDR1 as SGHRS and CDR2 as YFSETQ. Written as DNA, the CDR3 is TGCGCCAGCAGCTTGGTACTAGCCCACAATGAGCAGTTCTTC. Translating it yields CASSLVLAHNEQFF.

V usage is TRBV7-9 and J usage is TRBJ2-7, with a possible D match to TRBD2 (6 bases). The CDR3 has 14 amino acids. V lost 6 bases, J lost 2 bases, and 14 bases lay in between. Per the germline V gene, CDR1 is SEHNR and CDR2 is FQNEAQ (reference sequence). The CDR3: CASRGEAYPYEQYF. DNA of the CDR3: TGTGCCAGCAGGGGGGAGGCCTACCCCTACGAGCAGTACTTC. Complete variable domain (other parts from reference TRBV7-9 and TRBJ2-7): DTGVSQNPRHKITKRGQNVTFRCDPISEHNRLYWYRQTLGQGPEFLTYFQNEAQLEKSRLLSDRFSAERPKGSFSTLEIQRTEQGDSAMYLCASRGEAYPYEQYFGPGTRLTVT.

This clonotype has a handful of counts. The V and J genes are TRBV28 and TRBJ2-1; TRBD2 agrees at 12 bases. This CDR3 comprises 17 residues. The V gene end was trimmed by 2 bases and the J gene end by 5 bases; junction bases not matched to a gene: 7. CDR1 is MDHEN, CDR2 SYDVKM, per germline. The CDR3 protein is CASSLMTPSGRDNEQFF. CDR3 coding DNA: TGTGCCAGCAGTTTAATGACCCCTAGCGGGAGGGACAATGAGCAGTTCTTC.

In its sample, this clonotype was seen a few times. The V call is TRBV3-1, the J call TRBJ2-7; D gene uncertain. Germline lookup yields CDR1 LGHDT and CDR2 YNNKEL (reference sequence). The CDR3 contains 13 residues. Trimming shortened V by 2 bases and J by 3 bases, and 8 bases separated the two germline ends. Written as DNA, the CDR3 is TGTGCCAGCAGCCAATATGTGTACTACGAGCAGTACTTC. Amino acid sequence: CASSQYVYYEQYF.

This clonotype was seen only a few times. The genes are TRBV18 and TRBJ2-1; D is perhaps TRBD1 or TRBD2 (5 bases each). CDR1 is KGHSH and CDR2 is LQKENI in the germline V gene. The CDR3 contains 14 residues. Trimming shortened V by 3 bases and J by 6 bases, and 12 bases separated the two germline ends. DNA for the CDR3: TGTGCCAGCTCACCGGGGACCTACACCAATGAGCAGTTCTTC. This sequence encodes CASSPGTYTNEQFF.

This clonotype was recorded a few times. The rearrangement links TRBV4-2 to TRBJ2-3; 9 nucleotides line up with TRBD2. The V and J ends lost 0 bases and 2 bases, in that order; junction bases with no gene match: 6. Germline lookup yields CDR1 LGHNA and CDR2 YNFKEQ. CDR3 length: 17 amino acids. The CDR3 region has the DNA TGTGCCAGCAGCCAAGAAGCGACTAGCGGATACACAGATACGCAGTATTTT. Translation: CASSQEATSGYTDTQYF.

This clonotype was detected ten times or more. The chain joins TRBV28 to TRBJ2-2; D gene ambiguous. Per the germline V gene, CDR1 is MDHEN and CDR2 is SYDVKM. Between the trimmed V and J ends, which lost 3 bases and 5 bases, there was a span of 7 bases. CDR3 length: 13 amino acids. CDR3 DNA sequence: TGTGCCAGCAGTTTCTTGGGAACCGGGGAGCTGTTTTTT. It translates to CASSFLGTGELFF. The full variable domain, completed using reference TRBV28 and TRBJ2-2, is DVKVTQSSRYLVKRTGEKVFLECVQDMDHENMFWYRQDPGLGLRLIYFSYDVKMKEKGDIPEGYSVSREKKERFSLILESASTNQTSMYLCASSFLGTGELFFGEGSRLTVL.

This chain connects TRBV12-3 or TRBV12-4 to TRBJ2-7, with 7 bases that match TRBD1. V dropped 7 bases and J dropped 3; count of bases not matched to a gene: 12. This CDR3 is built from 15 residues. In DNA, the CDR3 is TGTGCCAGCAATAAAACGACAGGGATGGGCTACGAGCAGTACTTC. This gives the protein CASNKTTGMGYEQYF.

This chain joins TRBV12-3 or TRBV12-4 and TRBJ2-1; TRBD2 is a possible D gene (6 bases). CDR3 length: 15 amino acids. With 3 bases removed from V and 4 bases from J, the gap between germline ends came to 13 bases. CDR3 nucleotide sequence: TGTGCCAGCAGTTTTGAAGGCGGGGCGTACAATGAGCAGTTCTTC. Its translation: CASSFEGGAYNEQFF.

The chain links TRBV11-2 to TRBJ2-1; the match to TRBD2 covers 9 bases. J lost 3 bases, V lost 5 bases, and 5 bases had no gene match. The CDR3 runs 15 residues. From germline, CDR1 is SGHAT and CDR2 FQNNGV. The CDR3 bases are TGTGCCAGCAGCCCCCTAGCGGGACTCTACAATGAGCAGTTCTTC. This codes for CASSPLAGLYNEQFF. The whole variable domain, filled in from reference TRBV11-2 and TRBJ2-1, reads EAGVAQSPRYKIIEKRQSVAFWCNPISGHATLYWYQQILGQGPKLLIQFQNNGVVDDSQLPKDRFSAERLKGVDSTLKIQPAKLEDSAVYLCASSPLAGLYNEQFFGPGTRLTVL.

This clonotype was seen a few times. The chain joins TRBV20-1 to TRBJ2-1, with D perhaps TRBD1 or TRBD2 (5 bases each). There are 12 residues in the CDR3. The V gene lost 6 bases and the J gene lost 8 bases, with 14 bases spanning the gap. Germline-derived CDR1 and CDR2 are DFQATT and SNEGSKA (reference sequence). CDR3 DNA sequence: TGCAGTGCCCCGGGGCTAGCCGATGAGCAGTTCTTC. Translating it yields CSAPGLADEQFF.

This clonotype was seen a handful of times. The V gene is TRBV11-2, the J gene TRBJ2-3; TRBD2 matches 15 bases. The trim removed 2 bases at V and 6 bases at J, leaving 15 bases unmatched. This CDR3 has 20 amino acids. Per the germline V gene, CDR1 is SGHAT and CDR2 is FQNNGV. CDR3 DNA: TGTGCCAGCAGCTTACCCCCTAGGGGACTAGCGGGAGGCATGGGGGATACGCAGTATTTT. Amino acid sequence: CASSLPPRGLAGGMGDTQYF.

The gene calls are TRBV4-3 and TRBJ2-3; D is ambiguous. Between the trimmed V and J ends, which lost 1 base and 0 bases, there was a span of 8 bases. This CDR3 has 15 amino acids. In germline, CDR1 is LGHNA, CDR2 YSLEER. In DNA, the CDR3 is TGCGCCAGCAGCCAAGGAGGTATTAGCACAGATACGCAGTATTTT. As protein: CASSQGGISTDTQYF.

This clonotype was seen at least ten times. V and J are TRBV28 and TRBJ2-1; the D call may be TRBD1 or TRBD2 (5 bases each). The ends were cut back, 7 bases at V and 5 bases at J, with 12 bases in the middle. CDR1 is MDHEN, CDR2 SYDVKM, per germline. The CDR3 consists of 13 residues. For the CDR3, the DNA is TGTGCCAGCATTTCGGGACCCAACAATGAGCAGTTCTTC. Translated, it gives CASISGPNNEQFF.

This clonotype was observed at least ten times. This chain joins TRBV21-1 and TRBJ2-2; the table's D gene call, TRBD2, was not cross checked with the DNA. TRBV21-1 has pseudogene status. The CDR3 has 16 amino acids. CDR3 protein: CASSPGKREHTGELFF. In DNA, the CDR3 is TGTGCCAGCAGCCCCGGGAAGCGGGAGCACACCGGGGAGCTGTTTTTT.

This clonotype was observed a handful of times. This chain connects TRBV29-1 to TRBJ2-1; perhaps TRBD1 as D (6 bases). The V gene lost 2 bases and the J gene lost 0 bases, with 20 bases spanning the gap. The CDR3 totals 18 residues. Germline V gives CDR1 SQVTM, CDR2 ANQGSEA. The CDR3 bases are TGCAGCGTTGAACCGGGCAGGGGCCCCCATGGCTCCTACAATGAGCAGTTCTTC. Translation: CSVEPGRGPHGSYNEQFF.

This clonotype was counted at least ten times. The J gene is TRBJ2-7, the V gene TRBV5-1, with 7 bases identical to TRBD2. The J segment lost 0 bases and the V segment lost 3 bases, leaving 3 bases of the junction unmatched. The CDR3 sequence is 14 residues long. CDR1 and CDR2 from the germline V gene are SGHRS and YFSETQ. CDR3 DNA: TGCGCCAGCAGCTCGGGACTACCCTCCTACGAGCAGTACTTC. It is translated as CASSSGLPSYEQYF. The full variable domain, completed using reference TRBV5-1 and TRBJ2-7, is KAGVTQTPRYLIKTRGQQVTLSCSPISGHRSVSWYQQTPGQGLQFLFEYFSETQRNKGNFPGRFSGRQFSNSRSEMNVSTLELGDSALYLCASSSGLPSYEQYFGPGTRLTVT.

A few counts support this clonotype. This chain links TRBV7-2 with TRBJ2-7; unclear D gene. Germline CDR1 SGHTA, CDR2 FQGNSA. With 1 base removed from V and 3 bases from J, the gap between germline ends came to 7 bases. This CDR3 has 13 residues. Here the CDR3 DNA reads TGTGCCAGCAGCTTAGTATACGTCTACGAGCAGTACTTC. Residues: CASSLVYVYEQYF. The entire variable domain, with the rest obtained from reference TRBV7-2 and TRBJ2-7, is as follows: GAGVSQSPSNKVTEKGKDVELRCDPISGHTALYWYRQSLGQGLEFLIYFQGNSAPDKSGLPSDRFSAERTGGSVSTLTIQRTQQEDSAVYLCASSLVYVYEQYFGPGTRLTVT.

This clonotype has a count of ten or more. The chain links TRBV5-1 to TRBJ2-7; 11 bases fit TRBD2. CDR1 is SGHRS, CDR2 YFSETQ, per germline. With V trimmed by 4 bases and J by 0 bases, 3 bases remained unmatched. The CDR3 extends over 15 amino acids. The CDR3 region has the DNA TGCGCCAGCAGCGCGGGACTAGCGGTCTCCTACGAGCAGTACTTC. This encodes CASSAGLAVSYEQYF.

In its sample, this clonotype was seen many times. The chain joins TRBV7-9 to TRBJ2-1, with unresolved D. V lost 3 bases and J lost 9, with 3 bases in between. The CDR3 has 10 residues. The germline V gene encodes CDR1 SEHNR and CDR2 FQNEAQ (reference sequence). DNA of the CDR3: TGTGCCAGCAGCTTCACTGAGCAGTTCTTC. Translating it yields CASSFTEQFF.

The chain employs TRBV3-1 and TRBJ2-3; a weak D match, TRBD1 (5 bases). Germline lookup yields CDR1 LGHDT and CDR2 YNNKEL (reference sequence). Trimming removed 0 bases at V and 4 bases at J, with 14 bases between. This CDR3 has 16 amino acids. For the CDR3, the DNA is TGTGCCAGCAGCCAAGATCTAGGCAGGGTAGCAGATACGCAGTATTTT. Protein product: CASSQDLGRVADTQYF.

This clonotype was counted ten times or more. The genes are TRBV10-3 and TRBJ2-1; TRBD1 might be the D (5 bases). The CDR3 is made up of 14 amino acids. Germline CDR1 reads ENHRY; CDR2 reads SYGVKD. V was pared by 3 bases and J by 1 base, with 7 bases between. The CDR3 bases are TGTGCCATCAGTGAAAGGGGTTCCTACAATGAGCAGTTCTTC. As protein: CAISERGSYNEQFF.

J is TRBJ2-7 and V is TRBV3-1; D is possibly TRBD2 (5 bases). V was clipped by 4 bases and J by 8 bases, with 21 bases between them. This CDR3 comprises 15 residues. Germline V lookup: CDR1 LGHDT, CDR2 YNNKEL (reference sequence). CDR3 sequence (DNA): TGTGCCAGCAGCCCCTCCGTAGGACTGACCTTCCAGCAGTACTTC. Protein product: CASSPSVGLTFQQYF.